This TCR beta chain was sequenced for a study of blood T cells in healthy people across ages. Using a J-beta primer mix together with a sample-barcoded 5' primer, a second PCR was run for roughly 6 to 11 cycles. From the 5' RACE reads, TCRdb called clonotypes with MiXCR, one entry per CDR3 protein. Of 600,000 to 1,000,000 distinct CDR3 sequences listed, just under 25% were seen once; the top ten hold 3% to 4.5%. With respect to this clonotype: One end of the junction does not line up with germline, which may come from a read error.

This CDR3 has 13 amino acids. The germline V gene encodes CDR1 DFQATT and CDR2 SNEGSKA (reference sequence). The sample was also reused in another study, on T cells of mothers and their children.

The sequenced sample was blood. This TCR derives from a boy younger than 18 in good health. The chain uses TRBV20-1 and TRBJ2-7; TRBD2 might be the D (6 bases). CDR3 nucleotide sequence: TGCAGTGCCACCTCCGGGGACTTCTACGTGCAGTACTTC. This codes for CSATSGDFYVQYF.